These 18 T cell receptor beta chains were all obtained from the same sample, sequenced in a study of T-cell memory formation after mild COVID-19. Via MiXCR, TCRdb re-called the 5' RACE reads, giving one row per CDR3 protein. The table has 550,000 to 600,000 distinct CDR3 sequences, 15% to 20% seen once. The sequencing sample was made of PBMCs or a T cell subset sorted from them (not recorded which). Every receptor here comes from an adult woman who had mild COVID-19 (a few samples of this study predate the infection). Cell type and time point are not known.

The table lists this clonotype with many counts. The CDR3 nucleotides are TGTGCCAGCAGCCAAGGGGATAGCAGGAACACCGGGGAGCTGTTTTTT. Translated, it gives CASSQGDSRNTGELFF. The rearrangement links TRBV4-2 to TRBJ2-2, with D unresolved. Germline CDR1 and CDR2: LGHNA and YNFKEQ. The CDR3 has 16 residues. V lost 1 base and J lost 1, with 10 bases in between.

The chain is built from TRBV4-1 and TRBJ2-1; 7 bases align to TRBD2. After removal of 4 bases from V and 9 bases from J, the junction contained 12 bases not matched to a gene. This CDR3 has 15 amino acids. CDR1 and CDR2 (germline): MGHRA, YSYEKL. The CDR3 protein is CASSLGDSGLGEQFF. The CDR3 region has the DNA TGCGCCAGCAGCCTGGGGGATAGCGGGTTGGGTGAGCAGTTCTTC.

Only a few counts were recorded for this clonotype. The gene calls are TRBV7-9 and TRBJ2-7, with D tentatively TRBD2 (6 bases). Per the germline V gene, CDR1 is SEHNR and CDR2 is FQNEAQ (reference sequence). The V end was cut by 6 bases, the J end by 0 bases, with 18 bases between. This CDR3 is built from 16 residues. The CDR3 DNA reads TGTGCCAGCAGTTCCCATTCGGGGGTCCCCTCCTACGAGCAGTACTTC. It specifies CASSSHSGVPSYEQYF.

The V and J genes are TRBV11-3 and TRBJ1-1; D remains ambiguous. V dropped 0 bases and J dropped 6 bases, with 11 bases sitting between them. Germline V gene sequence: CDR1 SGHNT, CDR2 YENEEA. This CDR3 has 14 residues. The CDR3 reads CASSLEKRVSEAFF. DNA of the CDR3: TGTGCCAGCAGCTTAGAGAAGCGGGTCTCTGAAGCTTTCTTT.

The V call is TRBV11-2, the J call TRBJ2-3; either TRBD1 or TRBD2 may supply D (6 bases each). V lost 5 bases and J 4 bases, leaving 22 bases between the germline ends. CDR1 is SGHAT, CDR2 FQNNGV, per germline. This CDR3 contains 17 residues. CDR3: CASSRPRGAGRADTQYF. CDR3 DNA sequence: TGTGCCAGCAGCCGACCTAGGGGGGCGGGAAGGGCAGATACGCAGTATTTT.

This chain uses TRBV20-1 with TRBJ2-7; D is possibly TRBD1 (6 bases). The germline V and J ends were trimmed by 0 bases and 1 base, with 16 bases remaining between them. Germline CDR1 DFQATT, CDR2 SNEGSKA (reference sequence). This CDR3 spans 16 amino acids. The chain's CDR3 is CSARDGGQGFSYEQYF. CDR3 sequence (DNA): TGCAGTGCTAGAGATGGGGGCCAGGGGTTTTCCTACGAGCAGTACTTC.

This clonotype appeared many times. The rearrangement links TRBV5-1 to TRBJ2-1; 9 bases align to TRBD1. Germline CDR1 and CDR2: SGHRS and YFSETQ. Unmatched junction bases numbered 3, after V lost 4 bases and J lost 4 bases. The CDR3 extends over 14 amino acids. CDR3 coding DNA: TGCGCCAGCAGCCGGGACAGGGCTTACAATGAGCAGTTCTTC. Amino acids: CASSRDRAYNEQFF.

The CDR3 is CATSKGTIPGYTF. The CDR3 DNA reads TGTGCCACCAGCAAAGGGACAATCCCAGGCTACACCTTC. The rearrangement uses TRBV15 and TRBJ1-2, with D tentatively TRBD1 (6 bases). The CDR3 sequence is 13 residues long. CDR1 LNHNV and CDR2 YYDKDF come from the germline V gene (reference sequence). V lost 4 bases and J 8 bases, leaving 14 bases between the germline ends.

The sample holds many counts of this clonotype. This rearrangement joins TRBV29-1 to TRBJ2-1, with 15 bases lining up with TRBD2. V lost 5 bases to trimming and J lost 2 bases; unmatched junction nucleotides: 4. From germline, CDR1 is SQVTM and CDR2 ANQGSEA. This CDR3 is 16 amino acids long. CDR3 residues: CSVKGTSGRPYNEQFF. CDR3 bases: TGCAGCGTTAAGGGGACTAGCGGGAGGCCCTACAATGAGCAGTTCTTC.

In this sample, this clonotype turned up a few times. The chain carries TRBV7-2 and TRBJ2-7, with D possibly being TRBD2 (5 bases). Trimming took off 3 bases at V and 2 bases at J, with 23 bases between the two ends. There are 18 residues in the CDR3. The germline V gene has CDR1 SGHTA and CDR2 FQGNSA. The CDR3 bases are TGTGCCAGCAGCTTGGAGCTCGGGGTAGGAACGATCACCTACGAGCAGTACTTC. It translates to CASSLELGVGTITYEQYF.

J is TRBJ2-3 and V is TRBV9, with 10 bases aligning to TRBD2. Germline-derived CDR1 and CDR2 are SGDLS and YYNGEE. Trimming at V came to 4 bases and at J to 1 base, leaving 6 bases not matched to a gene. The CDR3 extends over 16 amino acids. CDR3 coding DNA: TGTGCCAGCAGCTCACCCGGGACTAGCGGCACAGATACGCAGTATTTT. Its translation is CASSSPGTSGTDTQYF. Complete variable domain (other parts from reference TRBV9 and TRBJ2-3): DSGVTQTPKHLITATGQRVTLRCSPRSGDLSVYWYQQSLDQGLQFLIQYYNGEERAKGNILERFSAQQFPDLHSELNLSSLELGDSALYFCASSSPGTSGTDTQYFGPGTRLTVL.

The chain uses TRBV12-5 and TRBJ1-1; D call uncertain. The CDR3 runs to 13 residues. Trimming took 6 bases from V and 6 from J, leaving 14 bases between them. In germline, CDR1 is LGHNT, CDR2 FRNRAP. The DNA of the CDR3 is TGTGCTAGTGGGGCTGGAACTAGCCCTGAAGCTTTCTTT. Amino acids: CASGAGTSPEAFF.

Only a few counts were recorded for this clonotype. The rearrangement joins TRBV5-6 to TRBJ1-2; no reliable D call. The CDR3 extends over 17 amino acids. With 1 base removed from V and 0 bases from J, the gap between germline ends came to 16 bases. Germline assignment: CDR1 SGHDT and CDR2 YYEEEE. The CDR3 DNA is TGTGCCAGCAGCTTGAGACCACCCCTCCCCTCTAACTATGGCTACACCTTC. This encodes CASSLRPPLPSNYGYTF. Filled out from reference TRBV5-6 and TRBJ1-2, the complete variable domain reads DAGVTQSPTHLIKTRGQQVTLRCSPKSGHDTVSWYQQALGQGPQFIFQYYEEEERQRGNFPDRFSGHQFPNYSSELNVNALLLGDSALYLCASSLRPPLPSNYGYTFGSGTRLTVV.

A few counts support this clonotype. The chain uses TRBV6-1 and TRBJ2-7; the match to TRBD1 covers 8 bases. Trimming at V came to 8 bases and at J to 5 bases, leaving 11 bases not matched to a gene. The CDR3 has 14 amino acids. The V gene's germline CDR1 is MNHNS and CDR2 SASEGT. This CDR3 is CASLEGTGGNEQYF. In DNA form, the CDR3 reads TGTGCCAGCCTCGAGGGGACAGGAGGTAACGAGCAGTACTTC.

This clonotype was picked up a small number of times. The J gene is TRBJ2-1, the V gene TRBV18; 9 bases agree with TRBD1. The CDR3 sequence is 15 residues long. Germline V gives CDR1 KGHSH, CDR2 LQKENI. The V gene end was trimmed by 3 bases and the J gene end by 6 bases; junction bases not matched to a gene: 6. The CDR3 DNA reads TGTGCCAGCTCACCGAATTTGGGACAGGGCAATGAGCAGTTCTTC. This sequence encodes CASSPNLGQGNEQFF.

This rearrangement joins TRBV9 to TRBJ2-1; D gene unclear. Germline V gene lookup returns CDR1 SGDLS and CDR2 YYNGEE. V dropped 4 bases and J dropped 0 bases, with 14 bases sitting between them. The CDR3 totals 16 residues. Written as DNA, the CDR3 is TGTGCCAGCAGCTTTACACCTGACGGCTCCTACAATGAGCAGTTCTTC. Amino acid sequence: CASSFTPDGSYNEQFF.

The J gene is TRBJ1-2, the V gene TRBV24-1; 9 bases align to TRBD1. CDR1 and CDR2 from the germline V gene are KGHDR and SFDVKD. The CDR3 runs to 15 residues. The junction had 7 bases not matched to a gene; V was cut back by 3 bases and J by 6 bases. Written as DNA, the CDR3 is TGTGCCACCAGTGATCCTAAGACAGGGGGGAATGGCTACACCTTC. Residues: CATSDPKTGGNGYTF.

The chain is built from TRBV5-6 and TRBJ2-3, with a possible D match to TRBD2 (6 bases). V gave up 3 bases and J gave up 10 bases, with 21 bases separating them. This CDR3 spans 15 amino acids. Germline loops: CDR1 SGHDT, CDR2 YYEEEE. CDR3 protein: CASSYGTADRGAQYF. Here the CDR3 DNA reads TGTGCCAGCAGCTACGGGACTGCCGACCGAGGTGCGCAGTATTTT.